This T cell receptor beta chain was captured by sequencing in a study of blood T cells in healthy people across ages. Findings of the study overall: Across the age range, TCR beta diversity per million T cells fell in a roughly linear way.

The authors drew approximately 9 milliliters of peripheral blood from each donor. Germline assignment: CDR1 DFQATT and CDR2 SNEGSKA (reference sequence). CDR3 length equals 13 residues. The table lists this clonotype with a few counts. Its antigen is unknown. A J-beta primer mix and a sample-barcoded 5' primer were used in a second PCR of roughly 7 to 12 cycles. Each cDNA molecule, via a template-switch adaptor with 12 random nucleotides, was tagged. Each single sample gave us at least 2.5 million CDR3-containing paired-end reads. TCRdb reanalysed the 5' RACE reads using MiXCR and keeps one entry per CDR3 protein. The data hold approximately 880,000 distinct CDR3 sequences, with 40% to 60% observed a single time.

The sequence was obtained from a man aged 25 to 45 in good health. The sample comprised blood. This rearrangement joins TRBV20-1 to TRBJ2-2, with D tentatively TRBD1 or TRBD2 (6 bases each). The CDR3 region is CVGTGRSTGELFF. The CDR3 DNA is TGCGTGGGAACAGGGAGGAGCACCGGGGAGCTGTTTTTT.